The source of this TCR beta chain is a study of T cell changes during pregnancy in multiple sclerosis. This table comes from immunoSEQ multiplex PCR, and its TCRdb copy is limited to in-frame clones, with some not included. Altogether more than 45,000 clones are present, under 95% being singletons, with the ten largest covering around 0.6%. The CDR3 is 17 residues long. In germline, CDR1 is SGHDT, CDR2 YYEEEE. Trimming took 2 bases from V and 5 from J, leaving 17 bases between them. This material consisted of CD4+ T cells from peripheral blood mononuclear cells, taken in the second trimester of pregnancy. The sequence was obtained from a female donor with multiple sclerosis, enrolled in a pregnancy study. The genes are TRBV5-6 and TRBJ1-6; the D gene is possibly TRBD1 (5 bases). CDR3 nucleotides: TGTGCCAGCAGCTTCCGCGCGGGACGGCTGAATAATTCACCCCTCCACTTT. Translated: CASSFRAGRLNNSPLHF.